These T cell receptor beta chains were read from a single sample in a study of T cell changes during pregnancy in multiple sclerosis. Method: immunoSEQ multiplex PCR; TCRdb's copy keeps in-frame clones and lacks some. This table holds tens of thousands of clones, 91% found once. Sample: peripheral blood, taken in the third trimester of pregnancy. All receptors come from a female donor in good health, enrolled as a control in a pregnancy study. CDR3s include the opening cysteine and the closing phenylalanine or tryptophan. A D gene is named only where the DNA matches it firmly. Where a row states a size, it is once, few, many or the class of an expanded clone; other rows omit it.

V gene	J gene	D gene	clone size	CDR3 DNA	CDR3 protein
TRBV28	TRBJ1-2	TRBD1	.	TGTGCCAGCAGTTCCCTCAGGGGGCTTGTTGGCTACACCTTC	CASSSLRGLVGYTF
TRBV5-1	TRBJ1-4	.	.	TGCGCCAGCAGCTTGGTGGACAGCCCTAATGAAAAACTGTTTTTT	CASSLVDSPNEKLFF
TRBV5-3	TRBJ2-2	.	once	TGTGCCAGAAGCATGCAGGGGAGGGAGAACACCGGGGAGCTGTTTTTT	CARSMQGRENTGELFF
TRBV5-1	TRBJ2-7	TRBD1	.	TGCGCCAGCAGCTTCGACAGGGCCACCTACGAGCAGTACTTC	CASSFDRATYEQYF
TRBV6-5	TRBJ2-2	TRBD1	.	TGTGCCAGCAGTCGACAGGGGTTTGCCGGGGAGCTGTTTTTT	CASSRQGFAGELFF
TRBV7-9	TRBJ1-2	TRBD1	many	TGTGCCAGCAGCTTGTCAACAGGGGCCCTCGTCTATGGCTACACCTTC	CASSLSTGALVYGYTF
TRBV27	TRBJ2-7	.	.	TGTGCCAGCGCTTTAGGGGGGGCTTCCTACGAGCAGTACTTC	CASALGGASYEQYF
TRBV7-2	TRBJ2-1	TRBD2	.	TGTGCCAGCAGCCTAGCGGGAGGCGGTAGGAATGAGCAGTTCTTC	CASSLAGGGRNEQFF
TRBV6-5	TRBJ1-4	TRBD1	.	TGTGCCAGCAGTTTCTTCCGGGACAGTGATGAAAAACTGTTTTTT	CASSFFRDSDEKLFF
TRBV5-1	TRBJ1-4	TRBD1	.	TGCGCCAGCAGCTTGGTTGCGACAGGGGGCAGGGGAGAAAAACTGTTTTTT	CASSLVATGGRGEKLFF
TRBV15	TRBJ2-1	TRBD2	.	TGTGCCACCAGCCGACTAGCGGGGGGCGATCAAGGCAATGAGCAGTTCTTC	CATSRLAGGDQGNEQFF
TRBV28	TRBJ2-5	TRBD1	.	TGTGCCAGCAGCACGGGACAGGGGCTGATGGAGACCCAGTACTTC	CASSTGQGLMETQYF
TRBV19	TRBJ2-1	.	.	TGTGCCAGTAGTATAGGACAGCCGTTCTCCGGTGAGCAGTTCTTC	CASSIGQPFSGEQFF
TRBV4-2	TRBJ2-3	TRBD2	.	TGTGCCAGCAGCCCCCAAACTAGCGGGACTAGCACAGATACGCAGTATTTT	CASSPQTSGTSTDTQYF
TRBV6-1	TRBJ1-2	.	once	TGTGCCAGCAGTGAAGAGGCAGGGCCCTATGGCTACACCTTC	CASSEEAGPYGYTF
TRBV9	TRBJ1-1	.	.	TGTGCCAGCAGCCAAGCGGGCCAGAACACTGAAGCTTTCTTT	CASSQAGQNTEAFF
TRBV19	TRBJ1-1	.	.	TGTGCCACCCGAACGGGGATGTTTGGTGAAGCTTTCTTT	CATRTGMFGEAFF
TRBV19	TRBJ1-2	.	.	TGTGCCAGTAGTATCCGCGGAGGTGTGGACTATGGCTACACCTTC	CASSIRGGVDYGYTF
TRBV6-1	TRBJ1-5	TRBD1	.	TGTGCCAGCCTCCCAGGGGGCGCGCAGCCCCAGCATTTT	CASLPGGAQPQHF
TRBV2	TRBJ2-7	.	.	TGTGCCAGCAGTGACACAGGGCTATACCCCTACGAGCAGTACTTC	CASSDTGLYPYEQYF
TRBV7-9	TRBJ2-5	.	.	TGTGCCAGCAGTCCGAGACAGGCCAAAGAGACCCAGTACTTC	CASSPRQAKETQYF
TRBV5-4	TRBJ2-4	TRBD2	.	TGTGCCAGCAGCCTGGGGGGGGTAGTAGCCAAAAACATTCAGTACTTC	CASSLGGVVAKNIQYF
TRBV2	TRBJ2-2	TRBD1	.	TGTGCCAGCAGTAGAACCCAGGGGGCCGGGGAGCTGTTTTTT	CASSRTQGAGELFF
TRBV7-7	TRBJ2-3	.	.	TGTGCCAGCAGCTTGGGCAGGGACACAGATACGCAGTATTTT	CASSLGRDTDTQYF
TRBV6-6	TRBJ2-7	.	.	TGTGCCAGCAGACTAGGACAGCCCTACGAGCAGTACTTC	CASRLGQPYEQYF
TRBV4-1	TRBJ1-2	.	.	TGCGCCAGCAGCCAAGATCGGACAGTTGTCTATGGCTACACCTTC	CASSQDRTVVYGYTF
TRBV5-6	TRBJ2-7	TRBD1	.	TGTGCCAGCAGCCGGGGGGGACAGGGGGCCTACGAGCAGTACTTC	CASSRGGQGAYEQYF
TRBV5-6	TRBJ1-2	.	.	TGTGCCAGCAGCTTGGGACTAGGGCACGCGGCTGGCTACACCTTC	CASSLGLGHAAGYTF
TRBV27	TRBJ2-1	.	.	TGTGCCAGCAGTCCTAGAGCGCCACTGCAGTTCTTC	CASSPRAPLQFF
TRBV6-4	TRBJ2-1	TRBD2	.	TGTGCCAGCAGTGACTCGAAGCGGGGGGGCTTGAATGAGCAGTTCTTC	CASSDSKRGGLNEQFF
TRBV7-9	TRBJ2-3	TRBD1	once	TGTGCCAGCAGCTTATGGACTACAGGGGGTGCTTCAGATACGCAGTATTTT	CASSLWTTGGASDTQYF
TRBV7-9	TRBJ1-2	.	.	TGTGCCAGCAGCTTATTAGGGGGCTATGGCTACACCTTC	CASSLLGGYGYTF
TRBV9	TRBJ2-4	.	.	TGTGCCAGCAGCGTAGAACGGAATGCCTCCGGGGGATTGGCCAAAAACATTCAGTACTTC	CASSVERNASGGLAKNIQYF
TRBV19	TRBJ1-1	.	few	TGTGCCAGTAGTCGAGGGTGGTTGACTGAAGCTTTCTTT	CASSRGWLTEAFF
TRBV5-1	TRBJ1-2	.	.	TGCGCCAGCAGTGAGGGATGGGACTATGGCTACACCTTC	CASSEGWDYGYTF
TRBV28	TRBJ2-1	TRBD2	.	TGTGCCAGCAGTTTGACGGGAGGGGCCTACAATGAGCAGTTCTTC	CASSLTGGAYNEQFF
TRBV5-1	TRBJ2-2	TRBD1	once	TGCGCCAGCAGCGCGACCGATAGACAGGGGATATTCACCGGGGAGCTGTTTTTT	CASSATDRQGIFTGELFF
TRBV5-4	TRBJ2-7	TRBD1	.	TGTGCCAGCAGAGGGACAGGCGCTTACTCCTACGAGCAGTACTTC	CASRGTGAYSYEQYF
TRBV19	TRBJ2-7	TRBD1	.	TGTGCCAGTAGTTTCCGGGACAGGGGGAAGGAGCAGTACTTC	CASSFRDRGKEQYF
TRBV19	TRBJ1-6	.	.	TGTGCCAGTAGCCGACACGAACCGAGCTCCTATAATTCACCCCTCCACTTT	CASSRHEPSSYNSPLHF
TRBV5-8	TRBJ2-1	.	once	TGTGCCAGCAGCTTGGTGTCGCCCCTAGTGAGCTCCTACAATGAGCAGTTCTTC	CASSLVSPLVSSYNEQFF
TRBV7-2	TRBJ2-3	TRBD2	.	TGTGCCAGCAGCTCCCACCTAACTAGCGGGATAGCAGATACGCAGTATTTT	CASSSHLTSGIADTQYF
TRBV9	TRBJ2-3	.	.	TGTGCCAGCAGCGTCAGACTAGGCACAGATACGCAGTATTTT	CASSVRLGTDTQYF
TRBV29-1	TRBJ1-1	.	.	TGCAGCGTTGAGGAGGCTTGGGGCACTGAAGCTTTCTTT	CSVEEAWGTEAFF
TRBV5-1	TRBJ2-7	.	.	TGCGCCAGCAGCCCGGGGACCTACGAGCAGTACTTC	CASSPGTYEQYF
TRBV7-6	TRBJ2-7	TRBD2	.	TGTGCCAGCAGCCTCAGGCCTAGCGGGAGCTCCTACGAGCAGTACTTC	CASSLRPSGSSYEQYF